This T cell receptor beta chain is from a study of cytomegalovirus exposure and HLA in healthy donors. Findings and caveats of the study: Under in vitro conditions, a few CMV-associated chains were confirmed as specific for CMV antigens.

Primers for the PCR totalled 60 Vbeta and 13 Jbeta. Only in-frame clones appear in the TCRdb table, and some are missing; sequencing was by immunoSEQ multiplex PCR. The sample lists around 60,000 clones; more than 70% were seen once. The CDR3 extends over 15 amino acids. This clone was recorded once. The antigen remains undetermined. The sequenced sample consisted of PBMCs. This chain joins TRBV12-2 and TRBJ2-2; the D call in the table, TRBD2, was not verified against the DNA. TRBV12-2 has pseudogene status. The source of this sequence is a man aged 45-65 years in good health and CMV-seropositive. In nucleotides, the CDR3 is TGTGCAAGTCGCTTAGGTGCGGGGGGCCCCCGGGAGCTGTTTTTT. Residues: CASRLGAGGPRELFF.